The 22 T cell receptor beta chains presented below share a single source sample, sequenced in a study of cytomegalovirus exposure and HLA in healthy donors. The table came from immunoSEQ multiplex PCR; TCRdb's copy has only in-frame clones and leaves some out. The sample shows more than 55,000 clones, roughly 87% of them seen only once. What was sequenced was PBMCs. These receptors all come from a young woman in good health and CMV-seronegative.

V is TRBV5-1 and J is TRBJ1-2; no clear D gene. The germline V gene has CDR1 SGHRS and CDR2 YFSETQ. V lost 0 bases and J 0 bases, leaving 6 bases between the germline ends. The CDR3 consists of 14 residues. DNA for the CDR3: TGCGCCAGCAGCTTGGCAGGTACTAACTATGGCTACACCTTC. Its translation: CASSLAGTNYGYTF.

The chain employs TRBV7-8 and TRBJ2-1; D unresolved. Trimming stripped 1 base from V and 4 bases from J, with 8 bases between. The CDR3 totals 14 residues. Germline loops: CDR1 SGHVS, CDR2 FQNEAQ. CDR3: CASSLVELYNEQFF. Here the CDR3 DNA reads TGTGCCAGCAGCTTAGTAGAACTGTACAATGAGCAGTTCTTC. The full variable domain, in which reference TRBV7-8 and TRBJ2-1 provide the parts outside the CDR3, is GAGVSQSPRYKVAKRGQDVALRCDPISGHVSLFWYQQALGQGPEFLTYFQNEAQLDKSGLPSDRFFAERPEGSVSTLKIQRTQQEDSAVYLCASSLVELYNEQFFGPGTRLTVL.

The chain employs TRBV2 and TRBJ1-4, with 8 bases fitting TRBD1. Per the germline V gene, CDR1 is SNHLY and CDR2 is FYNNEI. J lost 7 bases, V lost 7 bases, and 11 bases had no gene match. The CDR3 consists of 15 residues. CDR3 nucleotides: TGTGCCAGCAAGGACCGGACAGGGATGGCTGAAAAACTGTTTTTT. This gives the protein CASKDRTGMAEKLFF.

The chain uses TRBV11-2 and TRBJ1-1, with D possibly being TRBD1 (5 bases). V lost 0 bases, J lost 5 bases, and 13 bases lay in between. Per the germline V gene, CDR1 is SGHAT and CDR2 is FQNNGV. The CDR3 length is 15 residues. The CDR3 DNA sequence: TGTGCCAGCAGCTTAGAGAAAGGGGTACGAACTGAAGCTTTCTTT. This sequence encodes CASSLEKGVRTEAFF. Full variable domain (remainder filled in from reference TRBV11-2 and TRBJ1-1): EAGVAQSPRYKIIEKRQSVAFWCNPISGHATLYWYQQILGQGPKLLIQFQNNGVVDDSQLPKDRFSAERLKGVDSTLKIQPAKLEDSAVYLCASSLEKGVRTEAFFGQGTRLTVV.

The V and J genes are TRBV28 and TRBJ1-2; TRBD1 matches 12 bases. V trimming: 6 bases; J trimming: 7 bases; junction bases outside the gene matches: 3. The CDR3 covers 13 residues. Germline loops: CDR1 MDHEN, CDR2 SYDVKM. CDR3: CASRRDRGPGYTF. The DNA for the CDR3 is TGTGCCAGCAGAAGGGACAGGGGGCCTGGCTACACCTTC.

CDR3 nucleotide sequence: TGCGCCAGCAGCTTGGCAGGGCTGGGAGAGACCCAGTACTTC. This codes for CASSLAGLGETQYF. The chain recombines TRBV5-1 with TRBJ2-5; possibly TRBD1 for D (5 bases). Germline CDR1 SGHRS, CDR2 YFSETQ. The CDR3 totals 14 residues. Trimming cost V 0 bases and J 4 bases, with 10 bases left between them.

The rearrangement joins TRBV30 to TRBJ1-1; D gene unclear. CDR3 size: 13 residues. Germline loops: CDR1 GTSNPN, CDR2 SVGIG (reference sequence). The V and J ends lost 2 bases and 6 bases respectively, with 13 bases between them. The CDR3 is CAWSHTGWAEAFF. As DNA, the CDR3 is TGTGCCTGGAGTCATACGGGGTGGGCTGAAGCTTTCTTT.

The chain is built from TRBV9 and TRBJ2-1; the match to TRBD2 covers 8 bases. This CDR3 comprises 15 residues. V lost 0 bases and J lost 4; bases outside the gene matches: 3. Germline V gene lookup returns CDR1 SGDLS and CDR2 YYNGEE. CDR3 DNA: TGTGCCAGCAGCGTAGGTAGCGGGGTATACAATGAGCAGTTCTTC. It translates to CASSVGSGVYNEQFF.

V and J are TRBV11-2 and TRBJ2-7; 8 nucleotides match TRBD1. The junction had 12 bases not matched to a gene; V was cut back by 4 bases and J by 1 base. CDR3 length equals 17 residues. Germline lookup yields CDR1 SGHAT and CDR2 FQNNGV. As DNA, the CDR3 is TGTGCCAGCAGCTCCCCGGAGAGACAGGGGCTTTCCTACGAGCAGTACTTC. This translates into CASSSPERQGLSYEQYF.

The chain has TRBV7-2 and TRBJ2-7; D is unclear. The length of the CDR3 is 14 residues. V lost 1 base and J lost 0, with 7 bases in between. Germline V lookup: CDR1 SGHTA, CDR2 FQGNSA. CDR3 DNA sequence: TGTGCCAGCAGCTTAGTTGCTAACTCCTACGAGCAGTACTTC. This translates into CASSLVANSYEQYF.

The chain couples TRBV6-5 to TRBJ2-1; TRBD2 matches 8 bases. CDR3 length: 13 residues. CDR1 is MNHEY and CDR2 is SVGAGI in the germline V gene. Trimming at V came to 8 bases and at J to 6 bases, leaving 6 bases not matched to a gene. The CDR3: CASVLAGSNEQFF. The CDR3 nucleotides are TGTGCCAGCGTCCTAGCGGGTAGCAATGAGCAGTTCTTC.

The CDR3 reads CATSRGATSLRREQYF. CDR3 nucleotide sequence: TGTGCCACCAGCAGAGGGGCCACTAGCCTCCGGAGGGAGCAGTACTTC. The gene calls are TRBV15 and TRBJ2-7; tentatively, D is TRBD2 (6 bases). From germline, CDR1 is LNHNV and CDR2 YYDKDF (reference sequence). Trimming removed 1 base at V and 7 bases at J, with 20 bases between. The CDR3 runs to 16 residues.

The chain carries TRBV29-1 and TRBJ2-1; D perhaps matches TRBD1 (6 bases). This CDR3 region has 11 residues. Trimming pared 4 bases from V and 7 bases from J, leaving 8 bases between. Germline-derived CDR1 and CDR2 are SQVTM and ANQGSEA. The CDR3: CSVVGGNEQFF. For the CDR3, the DNA is TGCAGCGTTGTAGGGGGAAATGAGCAGTTCTTC.

This chain uses TRBV7-9 with TRBJ2-1, with 8 bases fitting TRBD2. This CDR3 comprises 13 residues. Germline V gene data show CDR1 as SEHNR and CDR2 as FQNEAQ (reference sequence). V dropped 5 bases and J dropped 12; count of bases not matched to a gene: 9. The CDR3 sequence is CASSPGLEPRQFF. The CDR3 coding sequence is TGTGCCAGCAGCCCGGGACTAGAGCCGCGGCAGTTCTTC.

The rearrangement joins TRBV7-9 to TRBJ2-1, with D possibly TRBD2 on 6 matching bases. The V gene lost 5 bases and the J gene lost 7 bases, with 12 bases spanning the gap. This CDR3 has 13 residues. Per the germline V gene, CDR1 is SEHNR and CDR2 is FQNEAQ (reference sequence). The CDR3 reads CASSPRLGNEQFF. The CDR3 coding sequence is TGTGCCAGCAGCCCCAGACTAGGAAATGAGCAGTTCTTC.

V is TRBV19 and J is TRBJ2-1; TRBD2 aligns across 7 bases. Unmatched junction bases numbered 5, after V lost 6 bases and J lost 0 bases. This CDR3 has 15 residues. Germline CDR1 and CDR2: LNHDA and SQIVND (reference sequence). The CDR3 region is CASRPIAGSYNEQFF. The CDR3 DNA reads TGTGCCAGTAGGCCTATAGCGGGCTCCTACAATGAGCAGTTCTTC.

This chain connects TRBV13 to TRBJ1-1; a weak D match, TRBD1 (6 bases). The CDR3 has 13 residues. Trimming took off 8 bases at V and 9 bases at J, with 19 bases between the two ends. CDR1 and CDR2 from the germline V gene are PRHDT and FYEKMQ (reference sequence). This CDR3 is CASGPFGGLKAFF. The CDR3 nucleotides are TGTGCCAGCGGTCCGTTCGGGGGGCTCAAAGCTTTCTTT.

This chain connects TRBV2 to TRBJ2-6; no clear D. The CDR3 is 14 amino acids. V was shortened by 6 bases and J by 0 bases, with 6 bases between the two germline ends. Per the germline V gene, CDR1 is SNHLY and CDR2 is FYNNEI. CDR3 protein: CASRLISGANVLTF. The CDR3 nucleotides read TGTGCCAGCAGGTTAATCTCTGGGGCCAACGTCCTGACTTTC.

The chain uses TRBV10-3 and TRBJ2-5; D may be TRBD2 (6 bases). Trimming removed 4 bases from V and 1 base from J, with 10 bases in between. Germline lookup yields CDR1 ENHRY and CDR2 SYGVKD. This CDR3 has 14 amino acids. CDR3: CAISASGGQETQYF. As DNA, the CDR3 is TGTGCCATCAGTGCGTCCGGGGGCCAAGAGACCCAGTACTTC.

The chain carries TRBV27 and TRBJ2-2; the match to TRBD1 covers 7 bases. The CDR3 totals 13 residues. From germline, CDR1 is MNHEY and CDR2 SMNVEV (reference sequence). The junction had 0 bases not matched to a gene; V was cut back by 5 bases and J by 3 bases. The DNA for the CDR3 is TGTGCCAGCAGTACAGGGGACACCGGGGAGCTGTTTTTT. This codes for CASSTGDTGELFF.

The chain recombines TRBV13 with TRBJ1-2; D not resolved. The V gene's germline CDR1 is PRHDT and CDR2 FYEKMQ (reference sequence). The CDR3 spans 16 residues. The V end was cut by 4 bases, the J end by 6 bases, with 21 bases between. The CDR3 DNA reads as TGTGCCAGCAGCTCCCTCGGGTTAAGGTCCCGAGATGGCTACACCTTC. Protein sequence: CASSSLGLRSRDGYTF.

This clone showed up just once. The chain links TRBV5-1 to TRBJ1-2; D is possibly TRBD1 (5 bases). The V end was cut by 4 bases, the J end by 4 bases, with 17 bases between. The CDR3 is made up of 15 amino acids. CDR1 is SGHRS and CDR2 is YFSETQ in the germline V gene. For the CDR3, the DNA is TGCGCCAGCAGCACGGGGGTAGTAGGATCCTATGGCTACACCTTC. Translating it yields CASSTGVVGSYGYTF.